This T cell receptor beta chain was recorded in a study of cytomegalovirus exposure and HLA in healthy donors. Findings and limits, study-wide: In a later analysis, HLA-C alleles had the fewest associated TCRs, DRB1 alleles the most.

Regarding donors, all were healthy bone marrow donors. The PCR ran on 60 Vbeta and 13 Jbeta primers. This table comes from immunoSEQ multiplex PCR, and its TCRdb copy is limited to in-frame clones, with some not included. Of under 200,000 clones in the sample, roughly 78% were seen once. Notes on this clone: The antigen remains undetermined.

V lost 2 bases, J lost 8 bases, and 13 bases lay in between. The CDR3 runs 13 residues. In germline, CDR1 is SGHRS, CDR2 YFSETQ. The sequenced sample was PBMCs. The chain joins TRBV5-1 to TRBJ1-2; a possible D gene is TRBD1 (6 bases). This TCR derives from a woman aged 40 to 49 in good health and CMV-seronegative. Here the CDR3 DNA reads TGCGCCAGCAGCTTAGGGGGTCTGGGGGGCTACACCTTC. Residues: CASSLGGLGGYTF.